This entry is about one T cell receptor (beta chain). The antigen remains undetermined. Primers: 60 Vbeta forward and 13 Jbeta reverse. Libraries were prepared by immunoSEQ multiplex PCR; TCRdb keeps only in-frame clonotypes and omits some of them. Here the sample spans 180,000 or so clones, 82% being singletons. These data originate in a study of cytomegalovirus exposure and HLA in healthy donors. Across the study: In a previous analysis, some 110 million unique TCR beta sequences were found from 150 million to 200 million T cells.

From germline, CDR1 is LNHDA and CDR2 SQIVND (reference sequence). The ends were cut back, 6 bases at V and 0 bases at J, with 12 bases in the middle. This CDR3 is 15 amino acids long. Study outcomes and limitations: A later analysis reported that several of the most significant clusters appeared to be linked to common viral pathogens, among them Epstein-Barr virus. Fewer than 20,000 TCR beta sequences were associated with HLA alleles at 0.05 false discovery rate in a later analysis. Many donors shared some public TCRs, even though most TCR sequences were rare.

The sequencing input was PBMCs. The chain joins TRBV19 to TRBJ1-5; D not resolved. The TCR was taken from a boy between 2 and 10 years old in good health and CMV-seronegative. In DNA, the CDR3 is TGTGCCAGTAGAGGAGGAGGGAATAGCAATCAGCCCCAGCATTTT. Protein product: CASRGGGNSNQPQHF.